This is a list of T cell receptor beta chains from one sample in a study of regulatory T cells in long-lasting Graves disease. TCRdb ran MiXCR on the multiplex PCR reads and lists one entry per CDR3 protein. This table has 600,000 to 800,000 distinct CDR3 sequences, 25% to 35% appearing once. This sample comprised peripheral blood mononuclear cells (PBMCs), obtained when the disease was refractory, from a patient treated with antithyroid drugs. The receptor source for this set is a female donor with Graves disease. Each CDR3 is given with its conserved first and last residue. Each record gives: CDR3 protein, CDR3 DNA, V gene, D gene, J gene, clone size. D genes are given only for firm matches. Expanded clones get a size class; other rows say once, few or many, or leave the size out.

CDR3: CASSGDGTQKSKNIQYF
DNA: TGTGCCAGTAGTGGAGACGGGACCCAAAAATCCAAAAACATTCAGTACTTC
V: TRBV19
D: .
J: TRBJ2-4
size: few

CDR3: CASSYGTASSGNTIYF
DNA: TGTGCCAGCAGCTATGGGACCGCGAGCTCTGGAAACACCATATATTTT
V: TRBV7-3
D: .
J: TRBJ1-3
size: .

CDR3: CSVANGGDQPQHF
DNA: TGCAGCGTTGCAAATGGGGGAGATCAGCCCCAGCATTTT
V: TRBV29-1
D: .
J: TRBJ1-5
size: .

CDR3: CASSLSLDSYNSPLHF
DNA: TGTGCCAGCAGTTTATCCCTGGACTCCTATAATTCACCCCTCCACTTT
V: TRBV27
D: .
J: TRBJ1-6
size: .

CDR3: CASSFLQYQPQHF
DNA: TGTGCCAGCAGTTTTTTACAATACCAGCCCCAGCATTTT
V: TRBV12-3/TRBV12-4
D: .
J: TRBJ1-5
size: few

CDR3: CAISESMAAGGTQYF
DNA: TGTGCCATCAGTGAGTCAATGGCAGCGGGGGGGACCCAGTACTTC
V: TRBV10-3
D: TRBD2
J: TRBJ2-5
size: .

CDR3: CASSPVQKRSYNEQFF
DNA: TGTGCCAGCTCACCCGTGCAGAAGAGATCCTACAATGAGCAGTTCTTC
V: TRBV18
D: .
J: TRBJ2-1
size: .

CDR3: CATSRVSGKGELFF
DNA: TGTGCCACCAGCAGAGTATCCGGGAAGGGGGAGCTGTTTTTT
V: TRBV15
D: .
J: TRBJ2-2
size: few

CDR3: CASSHRAATYEQYF
DNA: TGTGCCAGCAGCCACAGGGCTGCGACCTACGAGCAGTACTTC
V: TRBV25-1
D: .
J: TRBJ2-7
size: .

CDR3: CASSEGRSTSLAGIYGYTF
DNA: TGTGCCAGCAGTGAAGGAAGGTCCACTTCCCTGGCAGGCATCTATGGCTACACCTTC
V: TRBV6-1
D: .
J: TRBJ1-2
size: many

CDR3: CASSPTGSGANVLTF
DNA: TGTGCCAGCAGTCCGACAGGGTCTGGGGCCAACGTCCTGACTTTC
V: TRBV2
D: TRBD1
J: TRBJ2-6
size: many

CDR3: CASSLIAGYEQYF
DNA: TGCGCCAGCAGCTTAATCGCAGGGTACGAGCAGTACTTC
V: TRBV5-1
D: .
J: TRBJ2-7
size: .

CDR3: CASKNEGSGGSMLVYGYTF
DNA: TGTGCCAGCAAAAACGAGGGGTCAGGGGGTAGTATGCTAGTCTATGGCTACACCTTC
V: TRBV2
D: TRBD1
J: TRBJ1-2
size: few

CDR3: CASSLASSYNSPLHF
DNA: TGTGCCAGCAGCTTAGCTAGCTCCTATAATTCACCCCTCCACTTT
V: TRBV11-2
D: .
J: TRBJ1-6
size: many

CDR3: CASSIPGTAYEQYF
DNA: TGTGCCAGCAGTATCCCCGGGACAGCCTACGAGCAGTACTTC
V: TRBV28
D: TRBD1
J: TRBJ2-7
size: .

CDR3: CASSYGSPDEQYF
DNA: TGTGCCAGCAGTTACGGGTCGCCAGACGAGCAGTACTTC
V: TRBV6-2/TRBV6-3
D: .
J: TRBJ2-7
size: many

CDR3: CASSHPPGQGAREQYF
DNA: TGTGCCAGCAGCCATCCCCCGGGACAGGGGGCGAGGGAGCAGTACTTC
V: TRBV3-1
D: TRBD1
J: TRBJ2-7
size: few

CDR3: CSAALVVGYERYF
DNA: TGCAGTGCCGCCTTGGTAGTGGGCTACGAGCGGTACTTC
V: TRBV20-1
D: .
J: TRBJ2-7
size: .

CDR3: CASSPGTDTTNEKLFF
DNA: TGCGCCAGCAGCCCCGGGACAGACACAACTAATGAAAAACTGTTTTTT
V: TRBV4-1
D: TRBD1
J: TRBJ1-4
size: .

CDR3: CASSTQGEDQPQHF
DNA: TGTGCCAGCAGCACACAAGGGGAAGATCAGCCCCAGCATTTT
V: TRBV9
D: .
J: TRBJ1-5
size: .

CDR3: CASSYGILGTEAFF
DNA: TGTGCCAGCAGTTACGGGATTTTGGGCACTGAAGCTTTCTTT
V: TRBV6-5
D: .
J: TRBJ1-1
size: .

CDR3: CASSFGEKETQYF
DNA: TGTGCCAGCAGTTTCGGGGAGAAGGAGACCCAGTACTTC
V: TRBV12-3/TRBV12-4
D: .
J: TRBJ2-5
size: many

CDR3: CASSEAARKTQYF
DNA: TGTGCCAGCAGTGAAGCGGCAAGGAAGACCCAGTACTTC
V: TRBV25-1
D: .
J: TRBJ2-5
size: few

CDR3: CASQGRRYEQYF
DNA: TGTGCCAGTCAAGGGCGCCGCTACGAGCAGTACTTC
V: TRBV2
D: .
J: TRBJ2-7
size: many

CDR3: CASSPIQGPTEAFF
DNA: TGTGCCAGCAGCCCTATACAGGGGCCCACTGAAGCTTTCTTT
V: TRBV7-9
D: TRBD1
J: TRBJ1-1
size: .

CDR3: CASSHQSGDNYGYTF
DNA: TGTGCCAGTAGTCACCAGAGCGGGGATAACTATGGCTACACCTTC
V: TRBV19
D: .
J: TRBJ1-2
size: .

CDR3: CASFGAGGHYGYTF
DNA: TGTGCCTCATTTGGGGCAGGGGGGCACTATGGCTACACCTTC
V: TRBV30
D: TRBD1
J: TRBJ1-2
size: once

CDR3: CAWSVGIGTEQYF
DNA: TGTGCCTGGAGTGTTGGGATTGGGACCGAGCAGTACTTC
V: TRBV30
D: .
J: TRBJ2-7
size: .

CDR3: CAITSPDRGGEQYF
DNA: TGTGCCATCACTTCTCCGGACAGGGGCGGCGAGCAGTACTTC
V: TRBV10-3
D: TRBD1
J: TRBJ2-7
size: .

CDR3: CSALGLSSYEQYF
DNA: TGCAGTGCTTTGGGCCTAAGCTCCTACGAGCAGTACTTC
V: TRBV20-1
D: .
J: TRBJ2-7
size: few

CDR3: CASSLAQGMETQYF
DNA: TGTGCCAGCAGCTTGGCCCAGGGGATGGAGACCCAGTACTTC
V: TRBV5-5
D: .
J: TRBJ2-5
size: .

CDR3: CASSLSGGQGEAFF
DNA: TGTGCCAGCAGCTTATCGGGGGGACAGGGTGAAGCTTTCTTT
V: TRBV7-2
D: TRBD1
J: TRBJ1-1
size: few

CDR3: CASSIDRASAGYGYTF
DNA: TGTGCCAGTAGTATAGATCGGGCGTCAGCGGGCTATGGCTACACCTTC
V: TRBV19
D: .
J: TRBJ1-2
size: few

CDR3: CASSYTDWNTEAFF
DNA: TGTGCCAGCAGTTACACAGATTGGAACACTGAAGCTTTCTTT
V: TRBV6-2/TRBV6-3
D: .
J: TRBJ1-1
size: .

CDR3: CASSLHRTSGKNEQYF
DNA: TGCGCCAGCAGCTTGCACAGGACTAGCGGGAAAAACGAGCAGTACTTC
V: TRBV5-1
D: TRBD2
J: TRBJ2-7
size: .

CDR3: CSVDNVANYGYTF
DNA: TGCAGCGTTGACAACGTAGCTAACTATGGCTACACCTTC
V: TRBV29-1
D: .
J: TRBJ1-2
size: .

CDR3: CASRGKAGGTGELFF
DNA: TGTGCCAGCAGAGGAAAGGCAGGGGGCACCGGGGAGCTGTTTTTT
V: TRBV6-1
D: TRBD1
J: TRBJ2-2
size: few

CDR3: CASSSLTGELFF
DNA: TGTGCCAGCAGTTCGCTCACCGGGGAGCTGTTTTTT
V: TRBV2
D: .
J: TRBJ2-2
size: many

CDR3: CASSFLRGSTEAFF
DNA: TGTGCCAGCAGTTTTCTCCGCGGCTCCACTGAAGCTTTCTTT
V: TRBV27
D: .
J: TRBJ1-1
size: .

CDR3: CASSLVGIGTQTDTQYF
DNA: TGTGCCAGCAGCTTAGTTGGGATTGGCACACAGACAGATACGCAGTATTTT
V: TRBV11-2
D: .
J: TRBJ2-3
size: .

CDR3: CASSPTALYEQYF
DNA: TGTGCCAGCAGCCCGACAGCCCTCTACGAGCAGTACTTC
V: TRBV7-9
D: .
J: TRBJ2-7
size: .

CDR3: CSANEPGGGEPQHF
DNA: TGCAGTGCTAATGAGCCAGGGGGAGGAGAGCCCCAGCATTTT
V: TRBV20-1
D: TRBD1
J: TRBJ1-5
size: .

CDR3: CASSRDRAIQETQYF
DNA: TGTGCCAGTAGTAGGGACAGAGCCATCCAAGAGACCCAGTACTTC
V: TRBV19
D: TRBD1
J: TRBJ2-5
size: .

CDR3: CASSLGLAGGSTVYEQYF
DNA: TGTGCCAGCAGCTTGGGACTAGCGGGAGGATCCACTGTCTACGAGCAGTACTTC
V: TRBV7-9
D: TRBD2
J: TRBJ2-7
size: few

CDR3: CACTQGGPETQYF
DNA: TGTGCCTGTACCCAGGGAGGGCCCGAGACCCAGTACTTC
V: TRBV30
D: TRBD2
J: TRBJ2-5
size: .

CDR3: CSARDGGQAGNTIYF
DNA: TGCAGTGCTAGAGATGGAGGACAGGCTGGAAACACCATATATTTT
V: TRBV20-1
D: TRBD1
J: TRBJ1-3
size: few

CDR3: CASSPPQNDRSEAFF
DNA: TGTGCCAGCAGCCCCCCGCAAAACGATAGGTCTGAAGCTTTCTTT
V: TRBV7-9
D: .
J: TRBJ1-1
size: few

CDR3: CASSFGPGTGGAGHEKLFF
DNA: TGTGCCAGCAGCTTTGGGCCCGGGACAGGGGGCGCAGGGCATGAAAAACTGTTTTTT
V: TRBV5-4
D: TRBD1
J: TRBJ1-4
size: .

CDR3: CASSRDRGRMNTEAFF
DNA: TGCGCCAGCAGCAGGGACAGGGGGAGGATGAACACTGAAGCTTTCTTT
V: TRBV5-1
D: TRBD1
J: TRBJ1-1
size: few

CDR3: CASSTPGAGGSYGYTF
DNA: TGTGCCAGCAGCACACCGGGGGCCGGCGGGAGCTATGGCTACACCTTC
V: TRBV28
D: .
J: TRBJ1-2
size: many